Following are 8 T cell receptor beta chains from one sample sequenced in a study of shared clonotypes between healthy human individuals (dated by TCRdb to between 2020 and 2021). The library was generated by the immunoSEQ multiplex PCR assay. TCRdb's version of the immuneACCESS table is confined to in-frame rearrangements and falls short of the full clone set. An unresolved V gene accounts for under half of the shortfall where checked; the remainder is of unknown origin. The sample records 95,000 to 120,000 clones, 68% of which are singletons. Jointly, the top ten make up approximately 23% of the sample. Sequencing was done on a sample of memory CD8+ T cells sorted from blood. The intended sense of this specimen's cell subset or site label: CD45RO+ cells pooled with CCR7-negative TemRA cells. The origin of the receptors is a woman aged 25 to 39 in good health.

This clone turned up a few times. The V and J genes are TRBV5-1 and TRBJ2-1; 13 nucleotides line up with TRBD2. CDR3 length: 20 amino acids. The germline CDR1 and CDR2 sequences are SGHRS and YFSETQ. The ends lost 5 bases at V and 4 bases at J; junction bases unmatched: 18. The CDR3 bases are TGCGCCAGCAGTTACAAACCCGGGACTAGCGGGACGATCCGGTACAATGAGCAGTTCTTC. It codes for CASSYKPGTSGTIRYNEQFF.

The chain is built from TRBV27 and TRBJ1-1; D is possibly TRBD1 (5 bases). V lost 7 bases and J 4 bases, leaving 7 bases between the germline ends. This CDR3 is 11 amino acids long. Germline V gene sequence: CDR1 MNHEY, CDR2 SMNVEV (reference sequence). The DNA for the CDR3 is TGTGCCAGCAAGGGACCCACTGAAGCTTTCTTT. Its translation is CASKGPTEAFF.

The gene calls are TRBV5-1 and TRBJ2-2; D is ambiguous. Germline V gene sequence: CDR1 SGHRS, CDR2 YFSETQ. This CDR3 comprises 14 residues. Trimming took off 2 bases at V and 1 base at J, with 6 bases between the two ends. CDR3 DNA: TGCGCCAGCAGCTTTGGCGGGAACACCGGGGAGCTGTTTTTT. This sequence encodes CASSFGGNTGELFF.

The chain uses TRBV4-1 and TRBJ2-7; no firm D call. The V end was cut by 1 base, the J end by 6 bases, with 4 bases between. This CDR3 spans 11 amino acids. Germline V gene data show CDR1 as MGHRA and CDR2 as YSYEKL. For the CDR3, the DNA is TGCGCCAGCAGCCAAGGGTCCGAGCAGTACTTC. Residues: CASSQGSEQYF.

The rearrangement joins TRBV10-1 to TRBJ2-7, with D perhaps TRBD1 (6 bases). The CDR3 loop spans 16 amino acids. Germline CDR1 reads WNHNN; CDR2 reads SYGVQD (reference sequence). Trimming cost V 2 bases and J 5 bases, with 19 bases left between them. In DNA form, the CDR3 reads TGCGCCAGCAGTGAGGAGACAGGAGACTTAGGAAACGAGCAGTACTTC. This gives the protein CASSEETGDLGNEQYF.

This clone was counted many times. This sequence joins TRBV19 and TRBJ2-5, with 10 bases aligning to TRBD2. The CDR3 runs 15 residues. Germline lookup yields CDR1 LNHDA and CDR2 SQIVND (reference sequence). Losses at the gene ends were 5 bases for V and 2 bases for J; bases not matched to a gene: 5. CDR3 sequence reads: CASSVWTSGQETQYF. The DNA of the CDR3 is TGTGCCAGTAGTGTCTGGACTAGCGGTCAAGAGACCCAGTACTTC.

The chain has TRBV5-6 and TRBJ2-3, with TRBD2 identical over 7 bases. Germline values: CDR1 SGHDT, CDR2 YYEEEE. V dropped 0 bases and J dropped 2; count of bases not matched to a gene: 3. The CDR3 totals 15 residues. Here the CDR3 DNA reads TGTGCCAGCAGCTTGGCGGGGGGATCCACAGATACGCAGTATTTT. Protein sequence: CASSLAGGSTDTQYF.

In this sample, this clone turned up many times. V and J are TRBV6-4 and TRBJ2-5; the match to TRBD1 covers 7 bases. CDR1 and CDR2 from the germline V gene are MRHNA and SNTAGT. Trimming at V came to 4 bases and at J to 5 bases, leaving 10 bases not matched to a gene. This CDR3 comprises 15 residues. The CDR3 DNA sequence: TGTGCCAGCAGTGCCGGAACAGGGGATATGGAGACCCAGTACTTC. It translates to CASSAGTGDMETQYF.